This TCR beta chain was retrieved from a study of T cell clones after liver transplantation. Whole-study context: Three of eight recipients were HCV-positive; others had non-autoimmune, non-viral indications. Until 12-24 months post-transplant, subjects got standard immunosuppression and no induction.

Notes on this clone: Its antigen remains unidentified.

Findings of the study overall: These preliminary findings come from unstandardized post-transplant sampling times.

Data came from immunoSEQ multiplex PCR; TCRdb stores just in-frame clones and leaves some out. Here the sample spans about 120,000 clones, about nine tenths being singletons. Sequencing was performed on CD4+ T cells from blood, taken 12 months after liver transplant. The source is a human patient who received a liver transplant. Some T cells may be supplied by the graft donor.

CDR3 amino acids: CASSVGYRGQGGDTQYF. For the CDR3, the DNA is TGTGCCAGCAGCGTAGGTTACAGGGGACAGGGGGGAGATACGCAGTATTTT. This chain joins TRBV9 and TRBJ2-3; 11 nucleotides align to TRBD1. J was trimmed by 5 bases and V by 0 bases; bases with no gene match: 8. Germline CDR1 SGDLS, CDR2 YYNGEE. This CDR3 comprises 17 residues.